The subject of this entry is one TCR beta chain. Antigen specificity is unknown. This record belongs to a study of T cell responses to AZD1222 COVID-19 vaccine. Study-wide results and caveats: Every sample of the repertoires postdated the peak T cell response. The study identified only six AZD1222 recipients as seropositive at baseline.

Sequencing was performed with immunoSEQ multiplex PCR; in TCRdb, only in-frame clones are kept and a portion is missing. The table lists roughly 110,000 clones, approximately 87% of them singletons. The clonotype comes from an adult in good health. The sample consisted of peripheral blood, taken on day 0 of AZD1222 vaccination.

CDR3 bases: TGTGCCAGCAGCGGCGGGAGCGACAATGAGCAGTTCTTC. This translates into CASSGGSDNEQFF. The chain recombines TRBV9 with TRBJ2-1; 7 bases line up with TRBD2. This CDR3 contains 13 residues. Germline V gives CDR1 SGDLS, CDR2 YYNGEE. V shed 3 bases, J shed 5 bases, and the junction held 2 bases outside the gene matches.